This TCR beta chain was retrieved from a study of T cell repertoires in aging, cancer and after chemotherapy. Regarding the study as a whole: These repertoire data do not allow conclusions about immunological memory after chemotherapy.

Looked up from germline, CDR1 is SGHNT and CDR2 is YYREEE (reference sequence). CDR3 length equals 14 residues. V shed 3 bases and J shed 4 bases, with 13 bases lying between them. This clonotype is medium-sized. Its antigen is not identified. Amplification of TCR beta used genomic DNA extracted from peripheral blood. TRB rearrangements spanning V, D and J were amplified using mixed TRB-A/B primers. A single record per CDR3 protein comes from TCRdb applying MiXCR to the multiplex PCR reads. The table has more than 1,500 distinct CDR3 sequences, roughly 31% seen once. Material: blood. The clonotype originates from a human donor with a blood cancer. The chain joins TRBV5-4 to TRBJ1-2; the D is unclear. The CDR3 DNA sequence: TGTGCCAGCAGCTCAGTGACATACCCCTATGGCTACACCTTC. Translation: CASSSVTYPYGYTF. Variable domain in full (rest from reference TRBV5-4 and TRBJ1-2): ETGVTQSPTHLIKTRGQQVTLRCSSQSGHNTVSWYQQALGQGPQFIFQYYREEENGRGNFPPRFSGLQFPNYSSELNVNALELDDSALYLCASSSVTYPYGYTFGSGTRLTVV.